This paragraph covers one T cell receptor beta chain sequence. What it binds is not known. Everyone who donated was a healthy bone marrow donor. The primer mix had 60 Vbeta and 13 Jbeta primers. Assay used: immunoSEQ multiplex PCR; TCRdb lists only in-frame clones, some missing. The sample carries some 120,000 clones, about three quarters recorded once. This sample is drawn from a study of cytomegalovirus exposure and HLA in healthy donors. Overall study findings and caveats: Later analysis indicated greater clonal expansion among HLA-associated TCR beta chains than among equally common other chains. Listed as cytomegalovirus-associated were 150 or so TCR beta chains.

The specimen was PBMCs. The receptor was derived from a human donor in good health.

The CDR3 DNA reads TGTGCCAGTATCCTAGCGAACACCGGGGAGCTGTTTTTT. Amino acids: CASILANTGELFF. The V call is TRBV6-6, the J call TRBJ2-2; no reliable D call. The CDR3 is made up of 13 amino acids. The V gene lost 9 bases and the J gene lost 0 bases, with 8 bases spanning the gap. Germline CDR1 and CDR2: MNHNY and SVGAGI (reference sequence).